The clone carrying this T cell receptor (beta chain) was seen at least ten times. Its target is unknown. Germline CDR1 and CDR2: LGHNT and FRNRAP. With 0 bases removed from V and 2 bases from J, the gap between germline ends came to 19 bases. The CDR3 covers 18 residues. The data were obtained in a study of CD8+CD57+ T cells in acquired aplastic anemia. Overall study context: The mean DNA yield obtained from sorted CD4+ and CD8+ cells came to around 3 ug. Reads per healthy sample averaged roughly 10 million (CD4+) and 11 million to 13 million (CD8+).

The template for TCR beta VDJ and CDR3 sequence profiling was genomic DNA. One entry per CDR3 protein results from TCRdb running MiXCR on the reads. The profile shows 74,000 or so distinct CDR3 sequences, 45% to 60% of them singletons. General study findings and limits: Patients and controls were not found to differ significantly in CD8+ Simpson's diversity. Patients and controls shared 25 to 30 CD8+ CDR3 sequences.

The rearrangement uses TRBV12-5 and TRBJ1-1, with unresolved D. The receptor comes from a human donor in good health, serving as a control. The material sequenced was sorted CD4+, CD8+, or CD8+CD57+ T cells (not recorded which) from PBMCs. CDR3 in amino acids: CASGLVPGSETINTEAFF. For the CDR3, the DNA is TGTGCTAGTGGTTTGGTACCGGGATCGGAAACCATTAACACTGAAGCTTTCTTT.